Below, 3 T cell receptor beta chains from the same sample are listed, as sequenced in a study of T cells after somatic rescue of genetic block. Libraries were prepared by immunoSEQ multiplex PCR; TCRdb keeps only in-frame clonotypes and omits some of them. The top ten hold under 4% of the sample, which has 60,000 to 75,000 clones, 92% seen once. Sample: peripheral blood mononuclear cells (PBMCs). The receptors derive from a man aged 35 to 55.

This clone was seen only a few times. This chain uses TRBV2 with TRBJ2-3; D is undetermined. Trimming pared 8 bases from V and 4 bases from J, leaving 16 bases between. The germline V gene encodes CDR1 SNHLY and CDR2 FYNNEI. There are 14 residues in the CDR3. The CDR3 protein is CASDWKSGADTQYF. CDR3 coding DNA: TGTGCCAGCGATTGGAAGAGTGGCGCAGATACGCAGTATTTT.

The J gene is TRBJ2-7, the V gene TRBV18; D gene unclear. Germline V gives CDR1 KGHSH, CDR2 LQKENI. V gave up 2 bases and J gave up 6 bases, with 11 bases separating them. CDR3 length: 13 residues. The CDR3 loop reads CASSPAARSEQYF. The CDR3 DNA reads as TGTGCCAGCTCACCAGCCGCTAGGAGCGAGCAGTACTTC.

This chain joins TRBV5-4 and TRBJ1-1, with D hard to call. With 4 bases removed from V and 6 bases from J, the gap between germline ends came to 13 bases. The CDR3 is 13 residues long. Germline V lookup: CDR1 SGHNT, CDR2 YYREEE (reference sequence). The CDR3 region has the DNA TGTGCCAGCAGCAGCTGGGGTGGGGCTGAAGCTTTCTTT. As protein: CASSSWGGAEAFF.